This entry concerns a single T cell receptor (beta chain). Its specificity is unknown. The assay was immunoSEQ multiplex PCR, and TCRdb's table has in-frame clones only and misses some. Altogether around 100,000 clones are present, about 91% being singletons, with the ten largest covering approximately 0.55%. This entry comes from a study of OX40 agonist ivuxolimab in advanced cancers. The wider study: An anti-OX40 (CD134) antibody with agonistic activity, ivuxolimab, was administered to patients. Findings of the study overall: Expanded peripheral T-cell antigen specificity went undetermined. Partial responders at 0.1-3.0 mg/kg showed near-lowest clonal expansion.

Losses at the gene ends were 0 bases for V and 7 bases for J; bases not matched to a gene: 8. Germline assignment: CDR1 ENHRY and CDR2 SYGVKD. The CDR3 is made up of 15 amino acids. The receptor was derived from an adult with an advanced solid tumor such as melanoma, head and neck, liver or kidney cancer. The chain uses TRBV10-3 and TRBJ1-2; TRBD1 agrees at 7 bases. The source was CD4+ or CD8+ T cells sorted from blood, collected in a trial of the OX40 agonist ivuxolimab. CDR3 in DNA: TGTGCCATCAGTGAGTCGTCAGGGGGATTGCGTGGCTACACCTTC. Protein: CAISESSGGLRGYTF.